The 27 T cell receptor beta chains given below trace back to one sample, sequenced in a study of blood T cell repertoires in COVID-19. The data were produced by immunoSEQ multiplex PCR, yet TCRdb's version contains in-frame clones alone and is incomplete. Altogether 160,000 or so clones are present, about 83% being singletons, with the ten largest covering approximately 14%. The sequenced material came from peripheral blood. The receptors were gathered from a woman at least 80 years old with acute or convalescent COVID-19.

V and J are TRBV28 and TRBJ1-2; 12 bases are a match to TRBD1. J was trimmed by 4 bases and V by 5 bases; bases with no gene match: 8. CDR3 size: 16 residues. CDR1 MDHEN and CDR2 SYDVKM come from the germline V gene. CDR3 sequence: CASSESGTGGGYGYTF. The CDR3 nucleotides read TGTGCCAGCAGTGAATCCGGGACAGGGGGCGGCTATGGCTACACCTTC.

In its sample, this clone was seen once. V usage is TRBV28 and J usage is TRBJ1-5; 7 nucleotides line up with TRBD1. Germline V gives CDR1 MDHEN, CDR2 SYDVKM. CDR3 length equals 15 residues. The J segment lost 2 bases and the V segment lost 7 bases, leaving 8 bases of the junction unmatched. The CDR3, as DNA: TGTGCCAGCACCGAGACAGGGAATGGCAATCAGCCCCAGCATTTT. Translating it yields CASTETGNGNQPQHF.

The J gene is TRBJ2-7, the V gene TRBV19; maybe TRBD1 (6 bases). The germline V gene has CDR1 LNHDA and CDR2 SQIVND (reference sequence). The V end was cut by 4 bases, the J end by 2 bases, with 18 bases between. The length of the CDR3 is 16 residues. The CDR3 nucleotides are TGTGCCAGTAGTAAGGGATCAGCAGGGGTCCCCTACGAGCAGTACTTC. Residues: CASSKGSAGVPYEQYF.

This sequence joins TRBV6-2 or TRBV6-3 and TRBJ2-2; TRBD2 agrees at 11 bases. Unmatched junction bases numbered 15, after V lost 1 base and J lost 2 bases. The CDR3 is made up of 21 amino acids. Germline values: CDR1 MNHEY, CDR2 SVGEGT. The DNA for the CDR3 is TGTGCCAGCAGTTACTACCTCCTGGAACTAGCGGGGGCCGTTAACACCGGGGAGCTGTTTTTT. Amino acids: CASSYYLLELAGAVNTGELFF.

The CDR3 coding sequence is TGTGCCAGCAGCTCACTACAGAACACTGAAGCTTTCTTT. It codes for CASSSLQNTEAFF. The chain links TRBV7-9 to TRBJ1-1; the D is unclear. In germline, CDR1 is SEHNR, CDR2 FQNEAQ (reference sequence). Trimming pared 4 bases from V and 1 base from J, leaving 7 bases between. CDR3 length: 13 amino acids. Based on the CDR3 plus reference TRBV7-9 and TRBJ1-1, the full variable domain is DTGVSQNPRHKITKRGQNVTFRCDPISEHNRLYWYRQTLGQGPEFLTYFQNEAQLEKSRLLSDRFSAERPKGSFSTLEIQRTEQGDSAMYLCASSSLQNTEAFFGQGTRLTVV.

The genes are TRBV7-9 and TRBJ2-1, with 7 bases that match TRBD2. The CDR3 runs 16 residues. CDR1 and CDR2 (germline): SEHNR, FQNEAQ (reference sequence). Trimming took 4 bases from V and 7 from J; bases not matched to a gene: 13. DNA of the CDR3: TGTGCCAGCAGCTACCCCCCCGGCGGGAGCGAAAATGAGCAGTTCTTC. It yields the protein CASSYPPGGSENEQFF.

This clone was counted a single time. The chain combines TRBV5-5 with TRBJ2-3, with a possible D match to TRBD1 (6 bases). CDR1 and CDR2 from the germline V gene are SGHKS and YYEKEE (reference sequence). The V end lost 6 bases, the J end lost 3 bases, and 14 bases lay between the germline ends. CDR3 length: 14 residues. The CDR3 nucleotides are TGTGCCAGCATCACATTTACAGGGACAGATACGCAGTATTTT. Translating it yields CASITFTGTDTQYF.

The chain employs TRBV19 and TRBJ2-1, with D possibly being TRBD2 (6 bases). Germline assignment: CDR1 LNHDA and CDR2 SQIVND (reference sequence). This CDR3 has 11 amino acids. The V end was cut by 5 bases, the J end by 10 bases, with 9 bases between. CDR3 region: CASSSREEQFF. In nucleotides, the CDR3 is TGTGCCAGTAGTTCCCGGGAGGAGCAGTTCTTC.

Comments on this clone: The identical CDR3 is also encoded by other nucleotide sequences in the sample. This chain links TRBV6-6 with TRBJ1-4; TRBD1 matches 9 bases. The junction had 6 bases not matched to a gene; V was cut back by 5 bases and J by 8 bases. The CDR3 covers 14 residues. CDR1 and CDR2 (germline): MNHNY, SVGAGI (reference sequence). The CDR3 bases are TGTGCCAGCAGTACCGGGACAGGGACCGAAAAACTGTTTTTT. It translates to CASSTGTGTEKLFF.

The chain couples TRBV29-1 to TRBJ2-3; TRBD2 matches 15 bases. V was pared by 6 bases and J by 0 bases, with 7 bases of the junction left unmatched. This CDR3 region has 17 residues. Germline CDR1 SQVTM, CDR2 ANQGSEA. Here the CDR3 DNA reads TGCAGCGTGCTCCGGGGACTAGCGGGGGGAAGCACAGATACGCAGTATTTT. The encoded protein is CSVLRGLAGGSTDTQYF.

The chain joins TRBV19 to TRBJ2-7; 10 bases map to TRBD1. The germline V gene encodes CDR1 LNHDA and CDR2 SQIVND (reference sequence). CDR3 length equals 15 residues. Unmatched junction bases numbered 5, after V lost 5 bases and J lost 1 base. CDR3 in amino acids: CASSQSGQGSYEQYF. The CDR3 DNA reads TGTGCCAGTAGTCAATCGGGACAGGGGTCCTACGAGCAGTACTTC.

V is TRBV6-5 and J is TRBJ1-1, with D unclear. Trimming pared 0 bases from V and 1 base from J, leaving 9 bases between. CDR3 size: 15 residues. The germline gives CDR1 MNHEY, CDR2 SVGAGI. CDR3 sequence: CASSYSTAGNTEAFF. Written as DNA, the CDR3 is TGTGCCAGCAGTTACTCGACCGCAGGGAACACTGAAGCTTTCTTT.

The rearrangement joins TRBV7-9 to TRBJ1-1; D not certain. The CDR3 runs 16 residues. Trimming pared 1 base from V and 6 bases from J, leaving 18 bases between. Germline CDR1 SEHNR, CDR2 FQNEAQ (reference sequence). CDR3 coding DNA: TGTGCCAGCAGCTTAGGAGCGTCGGGGTTGGGCGCTGAAGCTTTCTTT. Its protein is CASSLGASGLGAEAFF.

The rearrangement joins TRBV20-1 to TRBJ2-7; no firm D call. The CDR3 covers 14 residues. The germline CDR1 and CDR2 sequences are DFQATT and SNEGSKA (reference sequence). Between the trimmed V and J ends, which lost 3 bases and 0 bases, there was a span of 12 bases. The CDR3 DNA sequence: TGCAGTGCTAGTGTGCTCCCGAGCTCCTACGAGCAGTACTTC. Protein sequence: CSASVLPSSYEQYF.

The J gene is TRBJ1-5, the V gene TRBV6-1, with a weak D call TRBD1 (5 bases). Trimming stripped 0 bases from V and 1 base from J, with 13 bases between. CDR1 MNHNS and CDR2 SASEGT come from the germline V gene. This CDR3 region has 17 residues. The CDR3 DNA reads TGTGCCAGCAGTGAAGCGCGGGGGGGGTGGAGCAATCAGCCCCAGCATTTT. The encoded protein is CASSEARGGWSNQPQHF.

The rearrangement uses TRBV4-1 and TRBJ2-4, with 8 nucleotides matching TRBD1. In germline, CDR1 is MGHRA, CDR2 YSYEKL. The CDR3 runs 18 residues. V dropped 4 bases and J dropped 2; count of bases not matched to a gene: 13. CDR3 loop: CASSPGTGFSGPKNIQYF. DNA of the CDR3: TGCGCCAGCAGCCCCGGGACAGGCTTCTCCGGGCCCAAAAACATTCAGTACTTC.

The chain carries TRBV27 and TRBJ1-5; D may be TRBD1 (5 bases). V lost 6 bases and J lost 1, with 16 bases in between. In germline, CDR1 is MNHEY, CDR2 SMNVEV (reference sequence). The CDR3 covers 16 residues. The CDR3 loop is CASRDWGGCSNQPQHF. The CDR3 DNA reads as TGTGCCAGCAGAGACTGGGGGGGGTGCAGCAATCAGCCCCAGCATTTT.

The V call is TRBV2, the J call TRBJ2-3; D is undetermined. The CDR3 has 13 residues. CDR1 is SNHLY, CDR2 FYNNEI, per germline. Trimming stripped 6 bases from V and 0 bases from J, with 7 bases between. CDR3 sequence (DNA): TGTGCCAGCAGAGAACTTAGCACAGATACGCAGTATTTT. Translated: CASRELSTDTQYF. The full variable domain, rest sourced from reference TRBV2 and TRBJ2-3, is EPEVTQTPSHQVTQMGQEVILRCVPISNHLYFYWYRQILGQKVEFLVSFYNNEISEKSEIFDDQFSVERPDGSNFTLKIRSTKLEDSAMYFCASRELSTDTQYFGPGTRLTVL.

The J gene is TRBJ2-3, the V gene TRBV3-1 (or the pseudogene TRBV3-2); maybe TRBD2 (5 bases). The CDR3 sequence is 13 residues long. The germline gives CDR1 LGHDT, CDR2 YNNKEL (reference sequence). V lost 8 bases and J lost 1, with 10 bases in between. Written as DNA, the CDR3 is TGTGCCAGCGGGCCGAGGGGCACAGATACGCAGTATTTT. Protein: CASGPRGTDTQYF.

This chain connects TRBV7-9 to TRBJ1-2; a possible D gene is TRBD1 (6 bases). CDR1 is SEHNR, CDR2 FQNEAQ, per germline (reference sequence). This CDR3 region has 15 residues. V lost 0 bases and J lost 4, with 12 bases in between. The CDR3 region is CASSLAVGAGYGYTF. Here the CDR3 DNA reads TGTGCCAGCAGCTTAGCCGTGGGGGCTGGCTATGGCTACACCTTC.

The chain links TRBV7-9 to TRBJ1-2; TRBD1 agrees at 9 bases. Unmatched junction bases numbered 9, after V lost 5 bases and J lost 2 bases. Germline loops: CDR1 SEHNR, CDR2 FQNEAQ (reference sequence). The CDR3 loop spans 16 amino acids. The CDR3 DNA is TGTGCCAGCAGCCCAGCCGGGACAGGGAGGAACTATGGCTACACCTTC. Protein product: CASSPAGTGRNYGYTF. Based on the CDR3 plus reference TRBV7-9 and TRBJ1-2, the full variable domain is DTGVSQNPRHKITKRGQNVTFRCDPISEHNRLYWYRQTLGQGPEFLTYFQNEAQLEKSRLLSDRFSAERPKGSFSTLEIQRTEQGDSAMYLCASSPAGTGRNYGYTFGSGTRLTVV.

This clone was found a few times. The V and J genes are TRBV5-4 and TRBJ2-1, with TRBD2 identical over 8 bases. V lost 5 bases, J lost 8 bases, and 12 bases stayed unmatched. CDR3 size: 15 residues. CDR1 SGHNT and CDR2 YYREEE come from the germline V gene (reference sequence). CDR3 sequence (DNA): TGTGCCAGCAGTCAGGGATGGTTGCGGGGGGATGAGCAGTTCTTC. Translating gives CASSQGWLRGDEQFF.

This sequence joins TRBV5-4 and TRBJ2-1; 10 nucleotides match TRBD1. Germline V gene lookup returns CDR1 SGHNT and CDR2 YYREEE (reference sequence). J was trimmed by 7 bases and V by 5 bases; bases with no gene match: 9. CDR3 length equals 15 residues. As DNA, the CDR3 is TGTGCCAGCAGGAGGATGGGGACAGGGGTTAATGAGCAGTTCTTC. Amino acid sequence: CASRRMGTGVNEQFF.

The chain combines TRBV14 with TRBJ2-5; unclear D gene. This CDR3 region has 13 residues. Germline assignment: CDR1 SGHDN and CDR2 FVKESK. Trimming removed 3 bases at V and 5 bases at J, with 10 bases between. The CDR3: CASSQRQWETQYF. In nucleotides, the CDR3 is TGTGCCAGCAGCCAGCGGCAGTGGGAGACCCAGTACTTC.

The CDR3 bases are TGTGCCAGCAGGGGGGACAGGGGGCAGGGAAACACCATATATTTT. This encodes CASRGDRGQGNTIYF. The chain employs TRBV6-6 and TRBJ1-3, with TRBD1 identical over 12 bases. Germline V CDR1 and CDR2: MNHNY, SVGAGI (reference sequence). The CDR3 loop spans 15 amino acids. The V gene end was trimmed by 6 bases and the J gene end by 4 bases; junction bases not matched to a gene: 4.

A note on this clone: Within the sample, other DNA sequences also encode this same CDR3. As DNA, the CDR3 is TGCGCCAGCAGCCCGGGGGGCTCTGGAAACACCATATATTTT. Translated, it gives CASSPGGSGNTIYF. J is TRBJ1-3 and V is TRBV4-1; the D gene is possibly TRBD1 (5 bases). Germline CDR1 is MGHRA and CDR2 is YSYEKL. Between the trimmed V and J ends, which lost 4 bases and 0 bases, there was a span of 7 bases. The length of the CDR3 is 14 residues.

V and J are TRBV6-6 and TRBJ1-1; D uncertain. CDR1 and CDR2 from the germline V gene are MNHNY and SVGAGI (reference sequence). V was shortened by 5 bases and J by 4 bases, with 11 bases between the two germline ends. This CDR3 comprises 13 residues. The CDR3 loop reads CASSGSRRTEAFF. DNA of the CDR3: TGTGCCAGCAGTGGGAGTCGACGCACTGAAGCTTTCTTT.